This record concerns one T cell receptor beta chain sequence. TCRdb's table, derived via immunoSEQ multiplex PCR, lists solely in-frame clones and lacks some. Of around 290,000 clones listed, 90% to 95% are singletons. The sample comes from a study of blood T cell repertoires in COVID-19. Study details: Samples representing acute and convalescent COVID-19 were sourced from the United States, Italy and Spain. PBMCs, B-cell-depleted T cells, or T cells were the source of the cDNA or gDNA that made up the material.

The V gene's germline CDR1 is ENHRY and CDR2 SYGVKD. Losses at the gene ends were 7 bases for V and 4 bases for J; bases not matched to a gene: 10. This CDR3 is 14 amino acids long. The chain employs TRBV10-3 and TRBJ2-7; 7 bases are a match to TRBD1. This sequence originates from a woman aged 25 to 39 with COVID-19, enrolled during active disease. The sample was peripheral blood. The CDR3 loop reads CAIMGQGVMYEQYF. The CDR3 nucleotides read TGTGCCATCATGGGCCAGGGGGTGATGTACGAGCAGTACTTC.